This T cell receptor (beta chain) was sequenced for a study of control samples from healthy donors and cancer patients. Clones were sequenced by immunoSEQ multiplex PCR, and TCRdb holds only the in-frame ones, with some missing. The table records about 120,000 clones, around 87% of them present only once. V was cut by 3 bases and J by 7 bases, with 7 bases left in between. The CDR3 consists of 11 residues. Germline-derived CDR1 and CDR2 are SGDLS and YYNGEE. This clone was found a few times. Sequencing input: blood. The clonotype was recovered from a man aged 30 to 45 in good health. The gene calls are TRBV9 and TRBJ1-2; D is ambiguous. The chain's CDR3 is CASSGVGGYTF. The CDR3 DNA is TGTGCCAGCAGCGGGGTCGGTGGCTACACCTTC. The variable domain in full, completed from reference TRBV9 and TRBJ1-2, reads DSGVTQTPKHLITATGQRVTLRCSPRSGDLSVYWYQQSLDQGLQFLIQYYNGEERAKGNILERFSAQQFPDLHSELNLSSLELGDSALYFCASSGVGGYTFGSGTRLTVV.